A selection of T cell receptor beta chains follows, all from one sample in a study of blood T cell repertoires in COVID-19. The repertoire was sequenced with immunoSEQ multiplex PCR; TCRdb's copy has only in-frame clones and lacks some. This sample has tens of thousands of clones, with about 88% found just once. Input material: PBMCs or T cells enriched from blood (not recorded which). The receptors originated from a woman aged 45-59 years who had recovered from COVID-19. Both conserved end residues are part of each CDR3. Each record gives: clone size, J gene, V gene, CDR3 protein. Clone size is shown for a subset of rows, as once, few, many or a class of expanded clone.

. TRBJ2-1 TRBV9 CASSVQRQGISEQFF
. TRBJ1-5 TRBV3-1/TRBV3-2 CASRAGIGQPQHF
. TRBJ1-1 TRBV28 CASRPGARPNTEAFF
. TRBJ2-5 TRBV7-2 CASRSAGYQETQYF
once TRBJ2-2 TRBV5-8 CASSLGQGGAGELFF
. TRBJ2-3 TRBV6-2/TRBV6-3 CASSLVPDTQYF
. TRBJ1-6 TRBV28 CASRPPGQGNSPLHF
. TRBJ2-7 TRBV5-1 CASSDSGQGAHEQYF
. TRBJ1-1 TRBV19 CASTTGRGNTEAFF
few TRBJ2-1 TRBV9 CASSVEIGRGQGDEQFF
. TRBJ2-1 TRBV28 CATTGSSGSGDEQFF
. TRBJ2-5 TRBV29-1 CSVFLSGAETQYF
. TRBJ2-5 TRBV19 CASSIRTRKETQYF
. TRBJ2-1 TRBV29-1 CSAKRGQGGNEQFF
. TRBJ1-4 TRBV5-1 CASSFGQGNEKLFF
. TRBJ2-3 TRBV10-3 CAISEGLAGSADTQYF
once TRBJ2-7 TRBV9 CASSPPGTGGYEQYF
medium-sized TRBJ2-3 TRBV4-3 CASSQEGPLSLSGTDTQYF
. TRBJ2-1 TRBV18 CASSPRQGLNNEQFF
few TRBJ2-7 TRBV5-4 CASSLDSGELEQYF
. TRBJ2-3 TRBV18 CASSPFFTDTQYF
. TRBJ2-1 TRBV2 CASTQGRQAGFF
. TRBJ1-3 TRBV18 CASSTSTGISGNTIYF
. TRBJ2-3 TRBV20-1 CSASLTGLSTDTQYF
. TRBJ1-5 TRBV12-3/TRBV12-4 CASTGRVNQPQHF
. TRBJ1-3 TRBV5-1 CASSLGTEGNTIYF
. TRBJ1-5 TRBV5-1 CASSLYPGQPQHF
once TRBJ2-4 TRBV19 CASSEMGQGAKNIQYF
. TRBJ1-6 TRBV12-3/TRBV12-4 CASSLRTDSPLHF
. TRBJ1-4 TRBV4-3 CASSQDQGRGEKLFF
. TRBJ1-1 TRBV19 CASSPTGGWTEAFF
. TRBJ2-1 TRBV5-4 CASRIAGGPFNEQFF
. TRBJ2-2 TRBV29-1 CSVGWTANTGELFF
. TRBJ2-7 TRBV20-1 CSGTTGYEQYF
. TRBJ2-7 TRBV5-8 CASTGQTGYEQYF
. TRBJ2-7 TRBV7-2 CATGGGRGTTRYEQYF
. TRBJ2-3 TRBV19 CATKLALSTDTQYF
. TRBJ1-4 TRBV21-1 CASSSPQETNEKLFF
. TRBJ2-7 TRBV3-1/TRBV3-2 CASSPIGSSYEQYF
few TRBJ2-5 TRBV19 CASSPSPGQGLETQYF
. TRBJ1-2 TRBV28 CASTPWGDRIDGYTF
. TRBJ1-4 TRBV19 CASTADGGSEKLFF
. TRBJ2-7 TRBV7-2 CASSLRTSGSYEQYF
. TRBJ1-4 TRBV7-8 CASGAPSLGSEKLFF
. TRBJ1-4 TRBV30 CAWQTGDSNEKLFF
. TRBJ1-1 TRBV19 CASSLQRGRGTEAFF
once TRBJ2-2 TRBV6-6 CASSSLSSGLAGSPNTGELFF
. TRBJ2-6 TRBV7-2 CASSLGPSGSSGANVLTF
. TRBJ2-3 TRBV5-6 CASSLWANTDTQYF
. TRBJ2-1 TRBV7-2 CASSWGVGYEQFF
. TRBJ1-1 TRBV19 CASSILPGRSNTEAFF
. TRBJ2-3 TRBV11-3 CASSFGSADTQYF
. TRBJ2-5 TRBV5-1 CASSLRGGETQYF
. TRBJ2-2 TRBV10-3 CAISDGQGYGELFF
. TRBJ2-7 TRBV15 CATSSSRVYEQYF
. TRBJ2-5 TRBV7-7 CASSLGIAGGETQYF
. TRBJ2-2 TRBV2 CASSELPSGSRGGELFF